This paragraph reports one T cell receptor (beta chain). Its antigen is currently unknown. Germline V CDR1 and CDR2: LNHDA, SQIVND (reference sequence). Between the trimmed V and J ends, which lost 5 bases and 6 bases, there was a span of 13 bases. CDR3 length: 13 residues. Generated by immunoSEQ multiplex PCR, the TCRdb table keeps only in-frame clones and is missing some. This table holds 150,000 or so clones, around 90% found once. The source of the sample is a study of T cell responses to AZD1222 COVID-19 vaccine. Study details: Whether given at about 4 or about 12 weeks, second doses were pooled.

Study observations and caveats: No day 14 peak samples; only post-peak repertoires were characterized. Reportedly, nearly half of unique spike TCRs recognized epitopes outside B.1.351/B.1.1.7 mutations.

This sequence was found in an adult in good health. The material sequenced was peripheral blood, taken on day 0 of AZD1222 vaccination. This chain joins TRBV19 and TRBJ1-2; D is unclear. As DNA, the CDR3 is TGTGCCAGTAGTTTTTCTATCGGGGATGGCTACACCTTC. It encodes CASSFSIGDGYTF. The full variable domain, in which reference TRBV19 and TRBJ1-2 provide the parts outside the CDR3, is DGGITQSPKYLFRKEGQNVTLSCEQNLNHDAMYWYRQDPGQGLRLIYYSQIVNDFQKGDIAEGYSVSREKKESFPLTVTSAQKNPTAFYLCASSFSIGDGYTFGSGTRLTVV.